Shown below are 27 T cell receptor beta chains from a single sample sequenced in a study of T cell repertoires in cytomegalovirus infection. TCRdb re-called the reads through MiXCR, storing one row per CDR3 protein. Of about 450,000 distinct CDR3 sequences in the sample, roughly 30% were seen once. Sequencing was carried out using PBMCs. These receptors were obtained from a human donor in good health (CMV status not recorded). Some clones in this sample may be carry-over from other donors' samples.

Turning to this clonotype: A read error may explain this, as a much larger clone is one base away. The gene calls are TRBV28 and TRBJ2-7; D ambiguous. The ends were cut back, 8 bases at V and 5 bases at J, with 19 bases in the middle. The CDR3 is made up of 14 amino acids. The germline V gene encodes CDR1 MDHEN and CDR2 SYDVKM. The CDR3 loop is CASSVAGPVDEQYF. DNA for the CDR3: TGTGCCAGCTCTGTTGCAGGTCCGGTGGACGAGCAGTACTTC.

The chain uses TRBV6-2 or TRBV6-3 and TRBJ2-1; D gene uncertain. The V gene's germline CDR1 is MNHEY and CDR2 SVGEGT. The CDR3 loop spans 12 amino acids. Between the trimmed V and J ends, which lost 2 bases and 5 bases, there was a span of 4 bases. The CDR3 is CASSYGNNEQFF. The CDR3 coding sequence is TGTGCCAGCAGTTACGGCAACAATGAGCAGTTCTTC.

This clonotype was detected many times. The chain couples TRBV11-3 to TRBJ2-5; D remains ambiguous. Trimming took 1 base from V and 7 from J, leaving 7 bases between them. The germline gives CDR1 SGHNT, CDR2 YENEEA. CDR3 length: 12 residues. The CDR3: CASSLGSGTQYF. The CDR3 DNA reads as TGTGCCAGCAGCTTAGGATCGGGGACCCAGTACTTC.

This clonotype appeared many times. The chain carries TRBV28 and TRBJ1-2; D gene unclear. Germline V gene lookup returns CDR1 MDHEN and CDR2 SYDVKM. This CDR3 has 13 amino acids. V was pared by 2 bases and J by 8 bases, with 12 bases between. The DNA of the CDR3 is TGTGCCAGCAGTTTACGGGTTCGAGGGGGCTACACCTTC. It is translated as CASSLRVRGGYTF.

This clonotype was observed a few times. The chain links TRBV7-9 to TRBJ1-2, with 8 bases matching TRBD1. The V and J ends lost 1 base and 1 base, in that order; junction bases with no gene match: 2. This CDR3 contains 15 residues. From germline, CDR1 is SEHNR and CDR2 FQNEAQ (reference sequence). CDR3 amino acids: CASSLETGGNYGYTF. CDR3 nucleotide sequence: TGTGCCAGCAGCTTAGAAACAGGGGGTAACTATGGCTACACCTTC. The full variable domain, rest sourced from reference TRBV7-9 and TRBJ1-2, is DTGVSQNPRHKITKRGQNVTFRCDPISEHNRLYWYRQTLGQGPEFLTYFQNEAQLEKSRLLSDRFSAERPKGSFSTLEIQRTEQGDSAMYLCASSLETGGNYGYTFGSGTRLTVV.

This clonotype was detected ten times or more. The V and J genes are TRBV7-2 and TRBJ2-7; D may be TRBD2 (6 bases). This CDR3 is built from 14 residues. The germline V gene has CDR1 SGHTA and CDR2 FQGNSA. The ends were cut back, 6 bases at V and 5 bases at J, with 17 bases in the middle. The CDR3: CASRKTRGTHEQYF. The CDR3 bases are TGTGCCAGCAGGAAGACTAGAGGAACCCACGAGCAGTACTTC. Based on the CDR3 plus reference TRBV7-2 and TRBJ2-7, the full variable domain is GAGVSQSPSNKVTEKGKDVELRCDPISGHTALYWYRQSLGQGLEFLIYFQGNSAPDKSGLPSDRFSAERTGGSVSTLTIQRTQQEDSAVYLCASRKTRGTHEQYFGPGTRLTVT.

In its sample, this clonotype was seen once. V and J are TRBV27 and TRBJ1-1; D is perhaps TRBD1 (5 bases). V was cut by 6 bases and J by 0 bases, with 8 bases left in between. The CDR3 consists of 13 residues. Germline V gives CDR1 MNHEY, CDR2 SMNVEV (reference sequence). In DNA, the CDR3 is TGTGCCAGCAGGACAGCCTTGAACACTGAAGCTTTCTTT. Translation: CASRTALNTEAFF.

The chain links TRBV5-1 to TRBJ2-2; 7 bases agree with TRBD1. The CDR3 consists of 16 residues. J lost 3 bases, V lost 4 bases, and 9 bases had no gene match. CDR1 is SGHRS and CDR2 is YFSETQ in the germline V gene. The CDR3 sequence: CASSNDRVQYTGELFF. CDR3 DNA: TGCGCCAGCAGCAACGACAGGGTGCAGTACACCGGGGAGCTGTTTTTT.

The sample holds a few counts of this clonotype. The chain combines TRBV4-2 with TRBJ1-1, with TRBD1 matching 9 bases. In germline, CDR1 is LGHNA, CDR2 YNFKEQ. The CDR3 sequence is 14 residues long. V was clipped by 3 bases and J by 3 bases; unmatched bases: 2. This CDR3 reads CASSQGDRDTEAFF. The CDR3 DNA reads TGTGCCAGCAGCCAGGGGGACAGGGACACTGAAGCTTTCTTT.

This chain uses TRBV6-5 with TRBJ2-5; tentative D call: TRBD1 (5 bases). CDR1 and CDR2 from the germline V gene are MNHEY and SVGAGI. V lost 5 bases to trimming and J lost 1 base, with 14 bases between them. This CDR3 is built from 15 residues. The CDR3 region is CASSTRALVQETQYF. In DNA form, the CDR3 reads TGTGCCAGCAGTACCAGGGCCCTAGTCCAAGAGACCCAGTACTTC.

This clonotype was counted a few times. V and J are TRBV6-1 and TRBJ2-7, with TRBD1 matching over 10 bases. V lost 6 bases and J lost 7; bases outside the gene matches: 6. The CDR3 contains 13 residues. In germline, CDR1 is MNHNS, CDR2 SASEGT. In DNA form, the CDR3 reads TGTGCCAGCAGCCCGACAGGGGGCAATGAGCAGTACTTC. Amino acid sequence: CASSPTGGNEQYF.

In its sample, this clonotype was seen many times. The V call is TRBV7-2, the J call TRBJ1-1; 10 bases are shared with TRBD1. The CDR3 has 17 amino acids. The junction had 15 bases not matched to a gene; V was cut back by 5 bases and J by 6 bases. Germline V gene lookup returns CDR1 SGHTA and CDR2 FQGNSA. CDR3 loop: CASSVRDRGSGRAEAFF. The CDR3 DNA is TGTGCCAGCAGCGTCCGGGACAGGGGATCGGGTCGAGCTGAAGCTTTCTTT.

This clonotype was counted many times. The gene calls are TRBV7-8 and TRBJ2-7; no clear D. This CDR3 spans 17 amino acids. Trimming removed 0 bases at V and 2 bases at J, with 17 bases between. Germline V CDR1 and CDR2: SGHVS, FQNEAQ. The CDR3 here is CASSLAPTRIGPYEQYF. The CDR3 DNA reads TGTGCCAGCAGCTTAGCCCCTACAAGGATCGGACCCTACGAGCAGTACTTC.

This chain joins TRBV2 and TRBJ2-3, with 7 bases matching TRBD1. The germline V gene has CDR1 SNHLY and CDR2 FYNNEI. This CDR3 is 15 amino acids long. V lost 6 bases, J lost 2 bases, and 8 bases stayed unmatched. CDR3: CASSPQGVPTDTQYF. The CDR3, as DNA: TGTGCCAGCAGCCCTCAGGGGGTCCCCACAGATACGCAGTATTTT.

V gene TRBV12-3 or TRBV12-4 combines with J gene TRBJ2-3, with 11 bases lining up with TRBD2. The length of the CDR3 is 14 residues. The trim removed 10 bases at V and 4 bases at J, leaving 7 bases unmatched. CDR3 coding DNA: TGTGCCAACAGAAGACTAGCGGGGTCAGATACGCAGTATTTT. It is translated as CANRRLAGSDTQYF.

This chain joins TRBV9 and TRBJ2-1; D remains unclear. Per germline, CDR1 SGDLS and CDR2 YYNGEE. The CDR3 has 14 amino acids. Trimming pared 0 bases from V and 10 bases from J, leaving 14 bases between. The CDR3: CASSVAYNNREQFF. Here the CDR3 DNA reads TGTGCCAGCAGCGTAGCTTACAACAACCGAGAGCAGTTCTTC.

The V gene is TRBV28, the J gene TRBJ1-1; D call uncertain. Germline V gene data show CDR1 as MDHEN and CDR2 as SYDVKM. The CDR3 contains 12 residues. The ends were cut back, 3 bases at V and 3 bases at J, with 5 bases in the middle. The CDR3 is CASSFGYTEAFF. The CDR3 DNA is TGTGCCAGCAGTTTTGGGTACACTGAAGCTTTCTTT.

This clonotype was counted only a few times. The chain joins TRBV27 to TRBJ2-1; D is uncertain. CDR1 and CDR2 from the germline V gene are MNHEY and SMNVEV (reference sequence). This CDR3 comprises 13 residues. V was clipped by 5 bases and J by 2 bases, with 7 bases between them. In DNA form, the CDR3 reads TGTGCCAGCAGTCCAGACACCTACAATGAGCAGTTCTTC. This codes for CASSPDTYNEQFF.

V is TRBV28 and J is TRBJ2-7; no firm D call. Germline loops: CDR1 MDHEN, CDR2 SYDVKM. The CDR3 is 11 amino acids. Trimming pared 5 bases from V and 4 bases from J, leaving 6 bases between. As DNA, the CDR3 is TGTGCCAGCAGTGGAAGATACGAGCAGTACTTC. Its translation is CASSGRYEQYF.

The chain joins TRBV7-9 to TRBJ2-3; D unclear. The CDR3 extends over 12 amino acids. Trimming shortened V by 5 bases and J by 4 bases, and 7 bases separated the two germline ends. The V gene's germline CDR1 is SEHNR and CDR2 FQNEAQ (reference sequence). The CDR3 DNA is TGTGCCAGCAGCCGAGGTCCAGATACGCAGTATTTT. Protein: CASSRGPDTQYF. Filled out from reference TRBV7-9 and TRBJ2-3, the complete variable domain reads DTGVSQNPRHKITKRGQNVTFRCDPISEHNRLYWYRQTLGQGPEFLTYFQNEAQLEKSRLLSDRFSAERPKGSFSTLEIQRTEQGDSAMYLCASSRGPDTQYFGPGTRLTVL.

This clonotype was counted between two and nine times. The chain combines TRBV6-5 with TRBJ1-2; TRBD1 matches 7 bases. CDR1 is MNHEY, CDR2 SVGAGI, per germline. With 2 bases clipped from V and 0 bases from J, the junction kept 3 bases outside the gene matches. The length of the CDR3 is 15 residues. The CDR3 bases are TGTGCCAGCAGTTACGACAGGGCACCTAACTATGGCTACACCTTC. Its translation: CASSYDRAPNYGYTF.

As to this clonotype: Here the CDR3 omits its conserved ending phenylalanine or tryptophan, so a read error is the likely source. The rearrangement links TRBV7-2 to TRBJ1-3, with a possible D match to TRBD1 (6 bases). The CDR3 has 15 residues. The V gene's germline CDR1 is SGHTA and CDR2 FQGNSA. CDR3 nucleotide sequence: TGTGCCAGCAGCCAGAACAGGGTTCCTGGAAACAACATATATCTT. It codes for CASSQNRVPGNNIYL.

Notes on this clonotype: A junction boundary mismatches the germline segment, possibly from a read error. V gene TRBV7-6 combines with J gene TRBJ2-7; 7 nucleotides line up with TRBD1. CDR1 and CDR2 (germline): SGHVS, FNYEAQ. The CDR3 is 17 residues long. The CDR3 sequence: CASSLAPYRGGSSEQYF. The CDR3 DNA follows: TGTGCCAGCAGCTTAGCGCCTTACAGGGGTGGGTCCTCCGAGCAGTACTTC.

The V call is TRBV6-2 or TRBV6-3, the J call TRBJ2-6, with TRBD1 matching over 8 bases. J gave up 1 base and V 2 bases, and 7 bases lay outside the gene matches. Germline V gene data show CDR1 as MNHEY and CDR2 as SVGEGT. There are 18 residues in the CDR3. DNA of the CDR3: TGTGCCAGCAGTTACGATAGGGACAGGACATCTGGGGCCAACGTCCTGACTTTC. Protein sequence: CASSYDRDRTSGANVLTF.

This clonotype has a count of ten or more. This CDR3 is CASSLGTGLEQHF. CDR3 in DNA: TGTGCCAGCAGCTTAGGGACAGGCCTCGAGCAGCATTTT. The rearrangement links TRBV7-8 to TRBJ1-5, with 7 bases aligning to TRBD1. The CDR3 has 13 residues. CDR1 is SGHVS, CDR2 FQNEAQ, per germline. With 1 base clipped from V and 13 bases from J, the junction kept 7 bases outside the gene matches.

The V gene is TRBV6-2 or TRBV6-3, the J gene TRBJ2-1; a possible D gene is TRBD1 (5 bases). Germline CDR1 and CDR2: MNHEY and SVGEGT. The CDR3 runs 15 residues. V gave up 2 bases and J gave up 6 bases, with 14 bases separating them. CDR3 sequence (DNA): TGTGCCAGCAGTTACGTTGGGGCCCTCCGCAATGAGCAGTTCTTC. It codes for CASSYVGALRNEQFF.

Concerning this clonotype: The conserved closing phenylalanine or tryptophan is absent in this CDR3, likely reflecting a read error. V gene TRBV4-1 combines with J gene TRBJ2-5, with D perhaps given as TRBD1 or TRBD2 (5 bases each). Germline V gives CDR1 MGHRA, CDR2 YSYEKL. Trimming left V 0 bases short and J 4 bases short, with 9 bases between. This CDR3 contains 14 residues. DNA for the CDR3: TGCGCCAGCAGCCAAGATCCGGGGCCAGAGACCCAGTACTTA. Amino acids: CASSQDPGPETQYL.